These 23 T cell receptor beta chains share one sample of origin, sequenced in a study of T cell changes during pregnancy in multiple sclerosis. Clones were sequenced by immunoSEQ multiplex PCR, and TCRdb holds only the in-frame ones, with some missing. The data contain just over 65,000 clones, around 90% of them singletons. Sample: peripheral blood, taken in the second trimester of pregnancy. Receptors originate from a female donor with multiple sclerosis, enrolled in a pregnancy study.

This rearrangement joins TRBV6-5 to TRBJ1-2; tentatively, D is TRBD1 (5 bases). Trimming removed 5 bases from V and 6 bases from J, with 13 bases in between. This CDR3 has 13 residues. Germline CDR1 reads MNHEY; CDR2 reads SVGAGI. For the CDR3, the DNA is TGTGCCAGCAGTATAACAGGAGTAGATGGCTACACCTTC. This encodes CASSITGVDGYTF.

The chain couples TRBV29-1 to TRBJ2-3, with a weak D call TRBD2 (5 bases). Between the trimmed V and J ends, which lost 8 bases and 2 bases, there was a span of 8 bases. From germline, CDR1 is SQVTM and CDR2 ANQGSEA. This CDR3 contains 11 residues. The CDR3 loop reads CSSGVTDTQYF. For the CDR3, the DNA is TGCAGCTCCGGGGTCACAGATACGCAGTATTTT.

This clone was observed a handful of times. The chain couples TRBV28 to TRBJ1-1, with 11 bases identical to TRBD1. The CDR3 loop spans 15 amino acids. Losses at the gene ends were 10 bases for V and 4 bases for J; bases not matched to a gene: 11. Germline CDR1 reads MDHEN; CDR2 reads SYDVKM. CDR3 sequence (DNA): TGTGCCATCACGGACAGGGGGCCTGGGAGCACTGAAGCTTTCTTT. This encodes CAITDRGPGSTEAFF.

CDR3 DNA: TGTGCCTCTAGCAGGGGCACCGGGGAGCTGTTTTTT. It translates to CASSRGTGELFF. This chain links TRBV10-3 with TRBJ2-2; D might be TRBD1 (6 bases). The CDR3 totals 12 residues. Germline loops: CDR1 ENHRY, CDR2 SYGVKD. V lost 11 bases and J 4 bases, leaving 11 bases between the germline ends.

V gene TRBV2 combines with J gene TRBJ2-7; TRBD2 aligns across 7 bases. CDR1 SNHLY and CDR2 FYNNEI come from the germline V gene. J gave up 2 bases and V 6 bases, and 4 bases lay outside the gene matches. The length of the CDR3 is 13 residues. The CDR3 DNA is TGTGCCAGCAGCGGCCGGGGGGCCTACGAGCAGTACTTC. It encodes CASSGRGAYEQYF.

The chain recombines TRBV19 with TRBJ1-4; D not certain. The CDR3 totals 10 residues. Germline loops: CDR1 LNHDA, CDR2 SQIVND (reference sequence). Trimming removed 10 bases from V and 4 bases from J, with 4 bases in between. The CDR3 loop is CATRNEKLFF. The CDR3 DNA follows: TGTGCCACCCGTAATGAAAAACTGTTTTTT.

The gene calls are TRBV7-9 and TRBJ1-1, with D possibly TRBD1 on 6 matching bases. Germline-derived CDR1 and CDR2 are SEHNR and FQNEAQ (reference sequence). With 10 bases removed from V and 2 bases from J, the gap between germline ends came to 11 bases. The CDR3 spans 12 residues. CDR3 in amino acids: CATQGGNTEAFF. The CDR3 DNA is TGTGCCACTCAAGGGGGTAACACTGAAGCTTTCTTT.

V usage is TRBV7-9 and J usage is TRBJ2-2; 8 bases align to TRBD1. Germline V gives CDR1 SEHNR, CDR2 FQNEAQ (reference sequence). This CDR3 is 17 amino acids long. Trimming at V came to 1 base and at J to 3 bases, leaving 7 bases not matched to a gene. Written as DNA, the CDR3 is TGTGCCAGCAGCTTAGGGAGGACAGGGAGAGACACCGGGGAGCTGTTTTTT. Amino acids: CASSLGRTGRDTGELFF.

The chain combines TRBV10-3 with TRBJ1-2, with 10 bases lining up with TRBD1. V lost 4 bases and J lost 8; bases outside the gene matches: 4. Germline CDR1 ENHRY, CDR2 SYGVKD. CDR3 length equals 13 residues. The CDR3 loop is CAISGGQGVGYTF. In DNA, the CDR3 is TGTGCCATCAGTGGCGGACAGGGGGTAGGCTACACCTTC.

In this sample, this clone turned up a few times. The chain employs TRBV19 and TRBJ1-2; TRBD1 matches at 8 bases. The CDR3 has 15 amino acids. Per the germline V gene, CDR1 is LNHDA and CDR2 is SQIVND (reference sequence). V shed 5 bases, J shed 7 bases, and the junction held 12 bases outside the gene matches. CDR3 amino acids: CASSPPGQEWGGYTF. In DNA form, the CDR3 reads TGTGCCAGTAGTCCTCCGGGACAGGAGTGGGGTGGCTACACCTTC.

The sample holds a few counts of this clone. This sequence joins TRBV5-4 and TRBJ2-5; D might be TRBD2 (6 bases). Trimming took 4 bases from V and 5 from J, leaving 15 bases between them. Germline CDR1 and CDR2: SGHNT and YYREEE (reference sequence). The CDR3 loop spans 14 amino acids. CDR3 sequence (DNA): TGTGCCAGCAGCCGAGCGGGTAGCTGGGAGACCCAGTACTTC. This sequence encodes CASSRAGSWETQYF.

The chain employs TRBV9 and TRBJ2-7; maybe TRBD1 (6 bases). CDR1 is SGDLS, CDR2 YYNGEE, per germline. This CDR3 has 14 amino acids. Trimming removed 0 bases at V and 0 bases at J, with 7 bases between. The DNA for the CDR3 is TGTGCCAGCAGCGTAGGACAGGTCTCCTACGAGCAGTACTTC. Amino acid sequence: CASSVGQVSYEQYF. The whole variable domain, filled in from reference TRBV9 and TRBJ2-7, reads DSGVTQTPKHLITATGQRVTLRCSPRSGDLSVYWYQQSLDQGLQFLIQYYNGEERAKGNILERFSAQQFPDLHSELNLSSLELGDSALYFCASSVGQVSYEQYFGPGTRLTVT.

V usage is TRBV12-2 and J usage is TRBJ2-5; the table gives TRBD1 as D, unverified against the DNA. TRBV12-2 corresponds to a pseudogene. The CDR3 sequence is 14 residues long. The DNA of the CDR3 is TGTGCAAGTCGAGTCACAGGGGTCACAGAGACCCAGTACTTC. Translating it yields CASRVTGVTETQYF.

This chain joins TRBV6-1 and TRBJ2-5; D may be TRBD2 (6 bases). The V end lost 7 bases, the J end lost 5 bases, and 14 bases lay between the germline ends. CDR1 and CDR2 from the germline V gene are MNHNS and SASEGT. The CDR3 runs to 13 residues. CDR3 in amino acids: CASKELATETQYF. CDR3 in DNA: TGTGCCAGCAAGGAGCTAGCGACTGAGACCCAGTACTTC.

The rearrangement uses TRBV4-1 and TRBJ2-7, with a weak D call TRBD1 (6 bases). There are 13 residues in the CDR3. The V and J ends lost 5 bases and 4 bases respectively, with 12 bases between them. In germline, CDR1 is MGHRA, CDR2 YSYEKL. The CDR3 DNA is TGCGCCAGCAGCGACAGGAGTTTATACGAGCAGTACTTC. It translates to CASSDRSLYEQYF.

The gene calls are TRBV5-4 and TRBJ2-7; the match to TRBD2 covers 14 bases. The CDR3 sequence is 18 residues long. V was clipped by 5 bases and J by 0 bases; unmatched bases: 10. CDR1 is SGHNT and CDR2 is YYREEE in the germline V gene (reference sequence). The CDR3 here is CASSLGLAGGRSSYEQYF. The CDR3 DNA sequence: TGTGCCAGCAGTCTCGGACTAGCGGGGGGTCGAAGCTCCTACGAGCAGTACTTC.

The J gene is TRBJ2-3, the V gene TRBV30, with 9 bases fitting TRBD2. CDR3 length equals 16 residues. Per germline, CDR1 GTSNPN and CDR2 SVGIG (reference sequence). The ends lost 5 bases at V and 5 bases at J; junction bases unmatched: 14. The CDR3 reads CAWGSGIAGGQDTQYF. In DNA, the CDR3 is TGTGCCTGGGGGAGTGGGATTGCGGGGGGGCAAGATACGCAGTATTTT.

The gene calls are TRBV30 and TRBJ1-2; perhaps TRBD1 as D (5 bases). The V and J ends lost 5 bases and 4 bases respectively, with 11 bases between them. Germline CDR1 reads GTSNPN; CDR2 reads SVGIG (reference sequence). This CDR3 has 12 amino acids. This CDR3 is CAWVQGFYGYTF. The CDR3 DNA reads TGTGCCTGGGTTCAGGGATTCTATGGCTACACCTTC. Looking up the rest from reference TRBV30 and TRBJ1-2 gives the full variable domain: SQTIHQWPATLVQPVGSPLSLECTVEGTSNPNLYWYRQAAGRGLQLLFYSVGIGQISSEVPQNLSASRPQDRQFILSSKKLLLSDSGFYLCAWVQGFYGYTFGSGTRLTVV.

The chain combines TRBV25-1 with TRBJ1-5; 8 bases are a match to TRBD1. Germline loops: CDR1 MGHDK, CDR2 SYGVNS. The CDR3 runs 16 residues. Germline trimming cut 3 bases from V and 2 bases from J; bases unmatched to any gene: 6. CDR3 sequence: CASSDHRGTGNQPQHF. The CDR3 region has the DNA TGTGCCAGCAGTGATCACAGGGGGACCGGCAATCAGCCCCAGCATTTT.

J is TRBJ2-5 and V is TRBV23-1, with D possibly being TRBD2 (5 bases). TRBV23-1 is classed as an ORF, of uncertain function. The CDR3 length is 18 residues. V lost 6 bases and J lost 2, with 25 bases in between. CDR3 in amino acids: CASRPPTVQLGAQETQYF. In nucleotides, the CDR3 is TGCGCCAGCAGGCCGCCTACGGTCCAACTAGGTGCTCAAGAGACCCAGTACTTC.

The CDR3 region is CAQNPDRGSGNTIYF. The DNA of the CDR3 is TGTGCCCAGAACCCGGACAGGGGGTCTGGAAACACCATATATTTT. The chain links TRBV30 to TRBJ1-3, with 10 bases lining up with TRBD1. Germline-derived CDR1 and CDR2 are GTSNPN and SVGIG (reference sequence). V gave up 8 bases and J gave up 1 base; unmatched junction bases: 8. CDR3 length: 15 residues.

This clone was observed once. V gene TRBV27 combines with J gene TRBJ1-6; D is unclear. CDR1 and CDR2 (germline): MNHEY, SMNVEV (reference sequence). The CDR3 is 14 residues long. Trimming removed 3 bases from V and 7 bases from J, with 10 bases in between. The CDR3 loop reads CASSFGTENSPLHF. In DNA, the CDR3 is TGTGCCAGCAGTTTTGGCACAGAAAATTCACCCCTCCACTTT.

The V and J genes are TRBV5-6 and TRBJ2-7, with a weak D call TRBD1 (5 bases). CDR1 SGHDT and CDR2 YYEEEE come from the germline V gene. This CDR3 is built from 12 residues. The V end was cut by 9 bases, the J end by 2 bases, with 12 bases between. This chain's CDR3 is CATSGSAYEQYF. In DNA, the CDR3 is TGTGCCACCTCAGGGTCCGCCTACGAGCAGTACTTC.